This T cell receptor (beta chain) emerged from a study of regulatory T cells in long-lasting Graves disease. Whole-study context: Persistent Graves' disease required over 5 years of antithyroid drugs and positive TSH receptor antibodies. General observations from the study: Lower TCR diversity characterized persistent Graves' patients relative to newly diagnosed patients. Among persistent patients, a larger number of public clonotypes were shared (about 2,800) than among newly diagnosed patients (around 980).

To note about this clonotype: The antigen is unknown.

Libraries of TCR beta came from iRepertoire HTBI primers plus Arm-PCR of CDR3 regions. Each CDR3 protein gets one entry after TCRdb re-called the multiplex PCR reads with MiXCR. The sample has under 500,000 distinct CDR3 sequences; about 20% are singletons. Regarding time point: persistent/refractory GD, antithyroid drugs over 5 years with positive TRAb. Construction of the TCR library relied on RNA isolated from PBMCs. Germline V CDR1 and CDR2: GTSNPN, SVGIG (reference sequence). Trimming removed 6 bases from V and 4 bases from J, with 9 bases in between. This CDR3 has 11 amino acids. The chain recombines TRBV30 with TRBJ1-1; D gene unclear. The sample was peripheral blood mononuclear cells (PBMCs), taken when the disease was refractory, from a patient treated with antithyroid drugs. This TCR was sampled from a female donor with Graves disease. CDR3 sequence: CACKKGTEAFF. DNA of the CDR3: TGTGCCTGCAAAAAAGGCACTGAAGCTTTCTTT.